The present T cell receptor beta chain was sequenced within a study of blood T cell repertoires in COVID-19. The wider study: PBMCs, B-cell-depleted T cells, or T cells provided the cDNA or gDNA that made up the material.

In the original analysis: By means of reference gene primer amplification, nucleated cell counts were estimated. Data came from immunoSEQ multiplex PCR; TCRdb stores just in-frame clones and leaves some out. The DNA was the basis for D and trimming; V, J and clone size are from that table. The data show about 150,000 clones, 75% to 90% seen once. The V gene lost 5 bases and the J gene lost 5 bases, with 15 bases spanning the gap. Germline values: CDR1 SGHTA, CDR2 FQGTGA. The CDR3 is 14 amino acids. The source of this sequence is a human donor in a cohort sampled during active COVID-19. The chain recombines TRBV7-3 with TRBJ1-2, with D possibly TRBD1 on 6 matching bases. Material for sequencing was peripheral blood. The CDR3 reads CASSPAGDTYGYTF. CDR3 DNA: TGTGCCAGCAGCCCGGCGGGGGACACGTATGGCTACACCTTC.